Shown below are 8 T cell receptor beta chains from a single sample sequenced in a study of T cell responses to AZD1222 COVID-19 vaccine. Using immunoSEQ multiplex PCR, the repertoire was profiled, and TCRdb retains in-frame clones only, with some absent. Of about 130,000 clones listed, around 90% are singletons. The sample in question was peripheral blood, obtained on day 0 of MenACWY control vaccination. The origin of the receptors is an adult in good health.

The chain recombines TRBV2 with TRBJ1-5; no clear D gene. The CDR3 covers 13 residues. Germline CDR1 SNHLY, CDR2 FYNNEI. Trimming shortened V by 5 bases and J by 3 bases, and 8 bases separated the two germline ends. CDR3 nucleotide sequence: TGTGCCAGCAGTCGAGGAATCAATCAGCCCCAGCATTTT. Translated: CASSRGINQPQHF. Drawing the rest from reference TRBV2 and TRBJ1-5, the complete variable domain is EPEVTQTPSHQVTQMGQEVILRCVPISNHLYFYWYRQILGQKVEFLVSFYNNEISEKSEIFDDQFSVERPDGSNFTLKIRSTKLEDSAMYFCASSRGINQPQHFGDGTRLSIL.

The chain recombines TRBV6-5 with TRBJ2-5; D might be TRBD1 (5 bases). The germline V gene has CDR1 MNHEY and CDR2 SVGAGI. The CDR3 loop spans 13 amino acids. Deletions cut 6 bases from V and 1 base from J, with 9 bases between. The CDR3 region is CASRPQVQETQYF. CDR3 coding DNA: TGTGCCAGCAGGCCACAGGTCCAAGAGACCCAGTACTTC.

CDR3 sequence: CASSLPGSSNTEAFF. In DNA, the CDR3 is TGTGCCAGCAGCTTACCGGGGAGCTCGAACACTGAAGCTTTCTTT. The chain is built from TRBV7-9 and TRBJ1-1; no clear D gene. V lost 2 bases and J 1 base, leaving 11 bases between the germline ends. The CDR3 consists of 15 residues. Looked up from germline, CDR1 is SEHNR and CDR2 is FQNEAQ (reference sequence). Filled out from reference TRBV7-9 and TRBJ1-1, the complete variable domain reads DTGVSQNPRHKITKRGQNVTFRCDPISEHNRLYWYRQTLGQGPEFLTYFQNEAQLEKSRLLSDRFSAERPKGSFSTLEIQRTEQGDSAMYLCASSLPGSSNTEAFFGQGTRLTVV.

J is TRBJ2-7 and V is TRBV6-1; D uncertain. Germline CDR1 is MNHNS and CDR2 is SASEGT. Trimming cost V 1 base and J 2 bases, with 12 bases left between them. This CDR3 has 15 residues. CDR3 DNA: TGTGCCAGCAGTGAAGGAAGGTACCGGCCCTACGAGCAGTACTTC. It yields the protein CASSEGRYRPYEQYF.

The V gene is TRBV29-1, the J gene TRBJ2-3; 8 nucleotides agree with TRBD1. The CDR3 is made up of 12 amino acids. With 6 bases clipped from V and 4 bases from J, the junction kept 3 bases outside the gene matches. The germline V gene encodes CDR1 SQVTM and CDR2 ANQGSEA. CDR3 sequence reads: CSVDRDADTQYF. The CDR3 DNA sequence: TGCAGCGTGGACAGGGACGCAGATACGCAGTATTTT.

V gene TRBV6-5 combines with J gene TRBJ1-5; D is possibly TRBD1 (6 bases). Trimming stripped 4 bases from V and 7 bases from J, with 14 bases between. Per germline, CDR1 MNHEY and CDR2 SVGAGI. The CDR3 is 14 amino acids. CDR3 loop: CASSSPGVKQPQHF. DNA for the CDR3: TGTGCCAGCAGTTCACCAGGGGTTAAACAGCCCCAGCATTTT.

This clone was seen once. The rearrangement links TRBV7-2 to TRBJ2-2; 8 bases agree with TRBD1. The germline V gene encodes CDR1 SGHTA and CDR2 FQGNSA. The CDR3 is 16 amino acids. V trimming: 5 bases; J trimming: 0 bases; junction bases outside the gene matches: 5. Written as DNA, the CDR3 is TGTGCCAGCAGCGCTGGGACAGGTTCGAACACCGGGGAGCTGTTTTTT. As protein: CASSAGTGSNTGELFF.

The gene calls are TRBV6-4 and TRBJ2-3; 8 bases are a match to TRBD2. V gave up 5 bases and J gave up 3 bases; unmatched junction bases: 4. This CDR3 contains 14 residues. Germline CDR1 is MRHNA and CDR2 is SNTAGT. CDR3 loop: CASSSAGGTDTQYF. The CDR3 DNA sequence: TGTGCCAGCAGTTCTGCGGGAGGTACAGATACGCAGTATTTT.